The TCR beta chain under discussion was sequenced for a study of T cell repertoires in cytomegalovirus infection. TCRdb processed the reads anew with MiXCR; each CDR3 protein has one entry. The repertoire consists of around 320,000 distinct CDR3 sequences, with 9.5% occurring once and the leading ten covering approximately 4.5%. Many counts were recorded for this clonotype. Germline CDR1 and CDR2: SGHTA and FQGTGA. V lost 5 bases, J lost 6 bases, and 3 bases stayed unmatched. This CDR3 region has 13 residues. This chain uses TRBV7-3 with TRBJ2-2; TRBD1 matches 7 bases. The origin of this receptor is a human donor in good health (CMV status not recorded). Some clones in this sample may be carry-over from other donors' samples. The specimen sequenced was PBMCs. In DNA, the CDR3 is TGTGCCAGCAGCCAGACAGGGTCCGGGGAGCTGTTTTTT. Its translation: CASSQTGSGELFF.